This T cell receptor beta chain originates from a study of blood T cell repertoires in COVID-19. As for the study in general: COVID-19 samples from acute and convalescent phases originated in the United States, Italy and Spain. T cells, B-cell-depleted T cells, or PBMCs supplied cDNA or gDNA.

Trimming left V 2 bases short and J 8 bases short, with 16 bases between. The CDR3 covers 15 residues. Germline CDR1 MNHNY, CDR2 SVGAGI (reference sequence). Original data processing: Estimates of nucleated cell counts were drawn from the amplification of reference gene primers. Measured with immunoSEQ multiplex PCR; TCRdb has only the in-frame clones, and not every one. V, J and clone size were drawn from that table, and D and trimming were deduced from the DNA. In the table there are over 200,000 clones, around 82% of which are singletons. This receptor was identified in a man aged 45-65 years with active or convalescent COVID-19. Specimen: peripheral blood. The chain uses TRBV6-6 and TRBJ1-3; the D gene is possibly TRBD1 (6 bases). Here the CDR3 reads CASSYVGTTWDTIYF. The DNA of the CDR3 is TGTGCCAGCAGTTACGTCGGGACAACCTGGGACACCATATATTTT.